The 5 T cell receptor beta chains reported below all come from one sample, sequenced in a study of PD-1 blockade in classical Hodgkin lymphoma. Exposure to brentuximab vedotin varied, and each patient had relapsed following autologous stem cell transplantation. Data came from immunoSEQ multiplex PCR; TCRdb stores just in-frame clones and leaves some out. This table holds some 93,000 clones, about 91% found once. The starting material was peripheral blood mononuclear cells (PBMCs), obtained before the second cycle of nivolumab. The source is a human donor with classical Hodgkin lymphoma.

The chain couples TRBV13 to TRBJ2-3; 12 bases align to TRBD2. CDR3 length: 16 residues. J was trimmed by 2 bases and V by 3 bases; bases with no gene match: 3. CDR1 is PRHDT, CDR2 FYEKMQ, per germline (reference sequence). In DNA, the CDR3 is TGTGCCAGCAGCTTTCTAGCGGGGGGGTCCACAGATACGCAGTATTTT. Its translation is CASSFLAGGSTDTQYF. Filled out from reference TRBV13 and TRBJ2-3, the complete variable domain reads AAGVIQSPRHLIKEKRETATLKCYPIPRHDTVYWYQQGPGQDPQFLISFYEKMQSDKGSIPDRFSAQQFSDYHSELNMSSLELGDSALYFCASSFLAGGSTDTQYFGPGTRLTVL.

The J gene is TRBJ2-7, the V gene TRBV4-1; TRBD2 agrees at 7 bases. Per germline, CDR1 MGHRA and CDR2 YSYEKL. The CDR3 contains 16 residues. Unmatched junction bases numbered 10, after V lost 1 base and J lost 4 bases. The CDR3 sequence is CASSQVLSGGWYEQYF. The CDR3 coding sequence is TGCGCCAGCAGCCAAGTGCTCTCGGGAGGTTGGTACGAGCAGTACTTC.

The CDR3 protein is CASSTQMLRTDTQYF. In DNA, the CDR3 is TGTGCCAGTAGTACACAAATGCTTCGCACAGATACGCAGTATTTT. V usage is TRBV19 and J usage is TRBJ2-3; D not resolved. The CDR3 contains 15 residues. From germline, CDR1 is LNHDA and CDR2 SQIVND (reference sequence). Trimming took off 4 bases at V and 1 base at J, with 12 bases between the two ends.

The chain joins TRBV7-8 to TRBJ2-7; perhaps TRBD1 as D (6 bases). The CDR3 sequence is 13 residues long. V lost 5 bases, J lost 2 bases, and 10 bases lay in between. Germline CDR1 reads SGHVS; CDR2 reads FQNEAQ. The CDR3 coding sequence is TGTGCCAGCAGCGAAGGACAGACCTACGAGCAGTACTTC. Amino acid sequence: CASSEGQTYEQYF. The variable domain in full, completed from reference TRBV7-8 and TRBJ2-7, reads GAGVSQSPRYKVAKRGQDVALRCDPISGHVSLFWYQQALGQGPEFLTYFQNEAQLDKSGLPSDRFFAERPEGSVSTLKIQRTQQEDSAVYLCASSEGQTYEQYFGPGTRLTVT.

V usage is TRBV6-1 and J usage is TRBJ1-3; D is undetermined. Germline CDR1 reads MNHNS; CDR2 reads SASEGT. The CDR3 totals 12 residues. V was trimmed by 2 bases and J by 8 bases, leaving 7 bases between them. The DNA of the CDR3 is TGTGCCAGCAGTGAACAAATCCACACCATATATTTT. It is translated as CASSEQIHTIYF.